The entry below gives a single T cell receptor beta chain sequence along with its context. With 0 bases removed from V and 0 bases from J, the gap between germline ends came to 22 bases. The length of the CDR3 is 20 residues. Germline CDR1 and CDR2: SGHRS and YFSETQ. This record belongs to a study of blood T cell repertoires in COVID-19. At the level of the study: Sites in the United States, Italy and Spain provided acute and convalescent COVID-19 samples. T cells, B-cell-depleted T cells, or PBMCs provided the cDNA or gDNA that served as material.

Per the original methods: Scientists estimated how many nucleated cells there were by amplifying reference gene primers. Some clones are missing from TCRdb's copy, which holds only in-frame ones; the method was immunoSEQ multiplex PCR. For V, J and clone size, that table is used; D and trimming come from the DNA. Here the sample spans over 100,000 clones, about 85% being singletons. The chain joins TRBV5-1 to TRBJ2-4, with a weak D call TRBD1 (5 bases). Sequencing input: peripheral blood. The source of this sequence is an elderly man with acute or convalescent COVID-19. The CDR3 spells CASSLGRGTRGFLAKNIQYF. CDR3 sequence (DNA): TGCGCCAGCAGCTTGGGCCGAGGTACAAGGGGTTTTTTAGCCAAAAACATTCAGTACTTC.